The rows below give T cell receptor beta chains drawn from one sample of a study of shared clonotypes between healthy human individuals. The data were produced by immunoSEQ multiplex PCR, yet TCRdb's version contains in-frame clones alone and is incomplete. This sample carries approximately 980,000 clones, roughly 72% of them seen once, and the ten largest clones take approximately 1.5%. The sample taken for sequencing was memory CD4+ T cells sorted from blood. These receptors originate from a man between 18 and 35 years old in good health. CDR3s include the opening cysteine and the closing phenylalanine or tryptophan. A D gene is named only where the DNA matches it firmly. Not all rows give a size; the values are once, few, many and, for expanded clones, a class.

v_gene	d_gene	j_gene	abundance	CDR3nt	CDR3aa
TRBV5-4	TRBD1	TRBJ2-7	many	TGTGCCAGCAGCCCCCCGGGGACAGCCTACTACGAGCAGTACTTC	CASSPPGTAYYEQYF
TRBV4-2	-	TRBJ2-7	-	TGTGCCAGCAGCCAAGGAGACAGGCCATACGAGCAGTACTTC	CASSQGDRPYEQYF
TRBV7-2	-	TRBJ2-1	-	TGTGCCAGCAGCTTAGGGCGGGCTTCCTACAATGAGCAGTTCTTC	CASSLGRASYNEQFF
TRBV5-1	-	TRBJ2-5	once	TGCGCCAGCAGCTTGCTGGGTAGGAGGGGCGGGTCCCAAGAGACCCAGTACTTC	CASSLLGRRGGSQETQYF
TRBV5-4	-	TRBJ1-6	-	TGTGCCAGCAGCTTGGGCAGGGTATATTCACCCCTCCACTTT	CASSLGRVYSPLHF
TRBV2	-	TRBJ2-1	few	TGTGCCAGCAGCCCCGACAGCTCCTACAATGAGCAGTTCTTC	CASSPDSSYNEQFF
TRBV2	-	TRBJ2-3	-	TGTGCCAGCAGTGAAAATGGGTTGCGAACAGATACGCAGTATTTT	CASSENGLRTDTQYF
TRBV9	-	TRBJ1-1	once	TGTGCCAGCAGCGGACAGGTTGCCTTCGGGAACACTGAAGCTTTCTTT	CASSGQVAFGNTEAFF
TRBV28	TRBD2	TRBJ2-1	-	TGTGCCAGCAGTTCCCCGGGACTAGCGGGGGTAAATGAGCAGTTCTTC	CASSSPGLAGVNEQFF
TRBV11-2	-	TRBJ2-3	-	TGTGCCAGCAGCTTAGATCCAGGCAACACAGATACGCAGTATTTT	CASSLDPGNTDTQYF
TRBV25-1	-	TRBJ2-7	-	TGTGCCAGCAGTGCCGGGGCCTACGAGCAGTACTTC	CASSAGAYEQYF
TRBV28	-	TRBJ1-2	few	TGTGCCAGCGCCCGGGTCTGGGGGAGTGGCTACACCTTC	CASARVWGSGYTF
TRBV5-1	-	TRBJ2-3	once	TGCGCCAGCAGCTTTGAAGCGGCGACCGGCACGCAGTATTTT	CASSFEAATGTQYF
TRBV6-1	TRBD1	TRBJ1-1	-	TGTGCCAGCAGTGCGATTCCGGGACAGGTAAACACTGAAGCTTTCTTT	CASSAIPGQVNTEAFF
TRBV30	-	TRBJ1-6	-	TGTGCCTGGAGTGCCCAGGGAAAGGCGCCCCTCCACTTT	CAWSAQGKAPLHF
TRBV6-6	-	TRBJ1-1	-	TGTGCCAGCAGTTTTGACGGTCCCATTAGGGCTGAAGCTTTCTTT	CASSFDGPIRAEAFF
TRBV7-3	-	TRBJ2-1	-	TGTGCCAGCAGCTTGGACCCCCTGTACAATGAGCAGTTCTTC	CASSLDPLYNEQFF